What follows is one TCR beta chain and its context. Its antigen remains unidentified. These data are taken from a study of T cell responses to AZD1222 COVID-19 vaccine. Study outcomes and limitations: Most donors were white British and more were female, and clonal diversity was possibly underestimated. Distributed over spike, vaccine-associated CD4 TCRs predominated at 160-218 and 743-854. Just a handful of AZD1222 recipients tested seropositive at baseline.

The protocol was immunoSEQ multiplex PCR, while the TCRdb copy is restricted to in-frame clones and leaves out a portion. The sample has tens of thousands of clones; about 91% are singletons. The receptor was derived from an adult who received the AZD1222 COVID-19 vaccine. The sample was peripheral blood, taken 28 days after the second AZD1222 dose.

CDR3 in DNA: TGTGCCAGCAGCTGGGACAGTTACAATGAGCAGTTCTTC. Its protein product is CASSWDSYNEQFF. The genes are TRBV12-3 or TRBV12-4 and TRBJ2-1; 7 bases are shared with TRBD1. CDR3 length: 13 residues. J gave up 4 bases and V 6 bases, and 3 bases lay outside the gene matches.